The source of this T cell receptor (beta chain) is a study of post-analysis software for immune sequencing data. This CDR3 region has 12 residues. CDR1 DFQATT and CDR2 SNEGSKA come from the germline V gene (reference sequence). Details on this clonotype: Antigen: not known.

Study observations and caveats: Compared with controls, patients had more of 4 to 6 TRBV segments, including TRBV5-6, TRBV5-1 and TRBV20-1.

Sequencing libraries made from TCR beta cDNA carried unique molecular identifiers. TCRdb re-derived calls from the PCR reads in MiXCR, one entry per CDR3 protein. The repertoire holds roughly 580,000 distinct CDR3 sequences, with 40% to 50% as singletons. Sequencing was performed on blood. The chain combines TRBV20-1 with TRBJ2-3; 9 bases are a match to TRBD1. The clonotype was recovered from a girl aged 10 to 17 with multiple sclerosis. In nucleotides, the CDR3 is TGCAGCGCAGGACAGGGGACAGATACGCAGTATTTT. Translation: CSAGQGTDTQYF.